A single sample gave rise to the 21 T cell receptor beta chains below, sequenced in a study of cytomegalovirus exposure and HLA in healthy donors. Researchers ran the PCR with 60 Vbeta and 13 Jbeta primers. Here immunoSEQ multiplex PCR was the method, and the copy in TCRdb shows in-frame clones only, minus some. The repertoire holds about 110,000 clones, with about 59% as singletons. The source material was PBMCs. These receptors were collected from a man aged 25 to 40 in good health and CMV-seropositive.

This clone has only a few counts. V and J are TRBV20-1 and TRBJ2-7; perhaps TRBD2 as D (5 bases). The ends were cut back, 3 bases at V and 2 bases at J, with 5 bases in the middle. CDR3 length equals 11 residues. Germline values: CDR1 DFQATT, CDR2 SNEGSKA (reference sequence). In DNA, the CDR3 is TGCAGTGCTAGCGGGGCCTACGAGCAGTACTTC. Protein product: CSASGAYEQYF.

This clone was detected a few times. The chain employs TRBV29-1 and TRBJ1-4; the match to TRBD1 covers 9 bases. CDR1 is SQVTM and CDR2 is ANQGSEA in the germline V gene. The CDR3 has 14 amino acids. Germline trimming cut 5 bases from V and 6 bases from J; bases unmatched to any gene: 7. In DNA form, the CDR3 reads TGCAGCGTTTTTACAGGGGGCGGTGATGAAAAACTGTTTTTT. This gives the protein CSVFTGGGDEKLFF.

This rearrangement joins TRBV7-9 to TRBJ1-2; no clear D. The CDR3 is made up of 14 amino acids. Deletions cut 5 bases from V and 7 bases from J, with 17 bases between. CDR1 SEHNR and CDR2 FQNEAQ come from the germline V gene (reference sequence). DNA for the CDR3: TGTGCCAGCAGCCCCGGACCGGAGGGTGTTGGCTACACCTTC. Its translation: CASSPGPEGVGYTF.

This chain connects TRBV7-9 to TRBJ1-6; 10 bases map to TRBD1. The V gene's germline CDR1 is SEHNR and CDR2 FQNEAQ (reference sequence). The CDR3 contains 14 residues. V lost 5 bases and J lost 10; bases outside the gene matches: 5. The CDR3 nucleotides are TGTGCCAGCAGCCCGGGACAGGGGAGGTCACCCCTCCACTTT. As protein: CASSPGQGRSPLHF. The whole variable domain, filled in from reference TRBV7-9 and TRBJ1-6, reads DTGVSQNPRHKITKRGQNVTFRCDPISEHNRLYWYRQTLGQGPEFLTYFQNEAQLEKSRLLSDRFSAERPKGSFSTLEIQRTEQGDSAMYLCASSPGQGRSPLHFGNGTRLTVT.

The rearrangement links TRBV5-1 to TRBJ2-1, with 11 bases that match TRBD2. With 0 bases clipped from V and 4 bases from J, the junction kept 3 bases outside the gene matches. This CDR3 spans 16 amino acids. Germline assignment: CDR1 SGHRS and CDR2 YFSETQ. Written as DNA, the CDR3 is TGCGCCAGCAGCTTGGGGGCTAGCGGGGGGTACAATGAGCAGTTCTTC. Amino acids: CASSLGASGGYNEQFF.

The V gene is TRBV6-1, the J gene TRBJ2-3; 8 positions agree with TRBD1. Germline-derived CDR1 and CDR2 are MNHNS and SASEGT. CDR3 length equals 14 residues. V was clipped by 6 bases and J by 4 bases; unmatched bases: 6. CDR3 in DNA: TGTGCCAGCAGGGAAAACAGGGGGTCAGATACGCAGTATTTT. It translates to CASRENRGSDTQYF.

This clone appeared a few times. This sequence joins TRBV7-2 and TRBJ2-7; weak D call: TRBD1 (5 bases). The CDR3 consists of 15 residues. V shed 2 bases and J shed 1 base, with 12 bases lying between them. Germline V gene sequence: CDR1 SGHTA, CDR2 FQGNSA. The CDR3, as DNA: TGTGCCAGCAGCTTACCAGGCAGGGCTTCCTACGAGCAGTACTTC. Its protein product is CASSLPGRASYEQYF.

The chain has TRBV6-4 and TRBJ2-1, with 14 bases aligning to TRBD2. The CDR3 totals 14 residues. CDR1 MRHNA and CDR2 SNTAGT come from the germline V gene. J was trimmed by 10 bases and V by 6 bases; bases with no gene match: 5. The CDR3 DNA sequence: TGTGCCAGCAGGACTAGCGGGGGGGCTGGCGAGCAGTTCTTC. This encodes CASRTSGGAGEQFF.

This clone was picked up a small number of times. The chain carries TRBV7-9 and TRBJ2-3; possibly TRBD2 for D (6 bases). Germline assignment: CDR1 SEHNR and CDR2 FQNEAQ (reference sequence). The CDR3 length is 15 residues. V was clipped by 5 bases and J by 2 bases, with 14 bases between them. DNA for the CDR3: TGTGCCAGCAGCCCCCTAGGAGGGAACACAGATACGCAGTATTTT. Protein product: CASSPLGGNTDTQYF.

V and J are TRBV30 and TRBJ1-2, with 10 bases that match TRBD1. V was clipped by 3 bases and J by 7 bases; unmatched bases: 5. The CDR3 extends over 13 amino acids. Germline loops: CDR1 GTSNPN, CDR2 SVGIG (reference sequence). The CDR3 DNA is TGTGCCTGGAGCCTGACAGGGGGCAGTGGCTACACCTTC. Its protein is CAWSLTGGSGYTF. Variable domain in full (rest from reference TRBV30 and TRBJ1-2): SQTIHQWPATLVQPVGSPLSLECTVEGTSNPNLYWYRQAAGRGLQLLFYSVGIGQISSEVPQNLSASRPQDRQFILSSKKLLLSDSGFYLCAWSLTGGSGYTFGSGTRLTVV.

The chain uses TRBV28 and TRBJ2-1; 8 bases fit TRBD1. V shed 7 bases and J 5 bases; nucleotides not matched to a gene: 7. The germline gives CDR1 MDHEN, CDR2 SYDVKM. The CDR3 runs to 14 residues. The CDR3 here is CASTPLDRDNEQFF. The CDR3 coding sequence is TGTGCCAGCACCCCACTGGACAGGGACAATGAGCAGTTCTTC.

V gene TRBV6-1 combines with J gene TRBJ1-1, with 9 positions matching TRBD1. After removal of 5 bases from V and 5 bases from J, the junction contained 9 bases not matched to a gene. The length of the CDR3 is 15 residues. From germline, CDR1 is MNHNS and CDR2 SASEGT. The CDR3: CASSPTGTGKTEAFF. The CDR3 nucleotides are TGTGCCAGCAGTCCCACCGGGACAGGGAAGACTGAAGCTTTCTTT.

The gene calls are TRBV9 and TRBJ2-3; 14 bases are a match to TRBD2. The CDR3 consists of 16 residues. Looked up from germline, CDR1 is SGDLS and CDR2 is YYNGEE. V lost 4 bases and J lost 6; bases outside the gene matches: 7. Here the CDR3 DNA reads TGTGCCAGCAGCACGGGGACTAGCGGGGGAGCCGATACGCAGTATTTT. Amino acids: CASSTGTSGGADTQYF. The full variable domain, with the rest looked up from reference TRBV9 and TRBJ2-3, is DSGVTQTPKHLITATGQRVTLRCSPRSGDLSVYWYQQSLDQGLQFLIQYYNGEERAKGNILERFSAQQFPDLHSELNLSSLELGDSALYFCASSTGTSGGADTQYFGPGTRLTVL.

The chain is built from TRBV2 and TRBJ2-2; 9 bases are a match to TRBD1. This CDR3 has 16 amino acids. After removal of 8 bases from V and 5 bases from J, the junction contained 12 bases not matched to a gene. The germline CDR1 and CDR2 sequences are SNHLY and FYNNEI. Here the CDR3 reads CASGGAGTGRTGELFF. CDR3 DNA sequence: TGTGCCAGCGGGGGAGCCGGGACAGGGAGAACCGGGGAGCTGTTTTTT.

The chain recombines TRBV4-1 with TRBJ2-7; 8 positions agree with TRBD1. The J segment lost 0 bases and the V segment lost 5 bases, leaving 6 bases of the junction unmatched. The CDR3 totals 15 residues. Germline CDR1 MGHRA, CDR2 YSYEKL. The CDR3 nucleotides are TGCGCCAGCAGCTGGACAGGGTCGAGCTCCTACGAGCAGTACTTC. Translated, it gives CASSWTGSSSYEQYF.

The chain joins TRBV5-6 to TRBJ1-1, with D tentatively TRBD1 (5 bases). Germline V gene sequence: CDR1 SGHDT, CDR2 YYEEEE. V was clipped by 0 bases and J by 6 bases, with 15 bases between them. CDR3 length: 15 amino acids. The CDR3, as DNA: TGTGCCAGCAGCTTGGGGGGGGGAATTGTATCTGAAGCTTTCTTT. It codes for CASSLGGGIVSEAFF.

The gene calls are TRBV29-1 and TRBJ2-3, with TRBD2 matching 8 bases. The CDR3 sequence is 13 residues long. Germline values: CDR1 SQVTM, CDR2 ANQGSEA. After removal of 7 bases from V and 5 bases from J, the junction contained 8 bases not matched to a gene. This CDR3 is CSGDSGGVDTQYF. The CDR3 coding sequence is TGCAGCGGTGACTCGGGGGGGGTAGATACGCAGTATTTT.

This clone was picked up a small number of times. The chain is built from TRBV5-1 and TRBJ2-2, with 11 bases lining up with TRBD2. The CDR3 totals 15 residues. Germline CDR1 SGHRS, CDR2 YFSETQ. V shed 6 bases, J shed 6 bases, and the junction held 7 bases outside the gene matches. This CDR3 is CASTDTSGGAGELFF. CDR3 nucleotides: TGCGCCAGCACCGATACTAGCGGGGGAGCCGGGGAGCTGTTTTTT.

This chain links TRBV4-1 with TRBJ1-3; possible D gene TRBD1, 5 bases. Per germline, CDR1 MGHRA and CDR2 YSYEKL. V lost 1 base to trimming and J lost 3 bases, with 16 bases between them. The CDR3 spans 17 residues. The CDR3: CASSQVGLQVGGNTIYF. DNA for the CDR3: TGCGCCAGCAGCCAAGTCGGTCTACAGGTTGGTGGAAACACCATATATTTT.

This clone turned up a few times. This chain joins TRBV4-1 and TRBJ2-1, with 7 nucleotides matching TRBD1. The CDR3 is 17 residues long. CDR1 and CDR2 (germline): MGHRA, YSYEKL. Unmatched junction bases numbered 8, after V lost 1 base and J lost 2 bases. CDR3 in DNA: TGCGCCAGCAGCCAAGTGGGCAGGGGGTTTCCCTACAATGAGCAGTTCTTC. It yields the protein CASSQVGRGFPYNEQFF.

This clone was observed a few times. The rearrangement uses TRBV5-1 and TRBJ2-5; D gene uncertain. Looked up from germline, CDR1 is SGHRS and CDR2 is YFSETQ. The CDR3 consists of 12 residues. V lost 6 bases and J lost 4, with 10 bases in between. CDR3 coding DNA: TGCGCCAGCAACGACGGGTTAGAGACCCAGTACTTC. The encoded protein is CASNDGLETQYF.